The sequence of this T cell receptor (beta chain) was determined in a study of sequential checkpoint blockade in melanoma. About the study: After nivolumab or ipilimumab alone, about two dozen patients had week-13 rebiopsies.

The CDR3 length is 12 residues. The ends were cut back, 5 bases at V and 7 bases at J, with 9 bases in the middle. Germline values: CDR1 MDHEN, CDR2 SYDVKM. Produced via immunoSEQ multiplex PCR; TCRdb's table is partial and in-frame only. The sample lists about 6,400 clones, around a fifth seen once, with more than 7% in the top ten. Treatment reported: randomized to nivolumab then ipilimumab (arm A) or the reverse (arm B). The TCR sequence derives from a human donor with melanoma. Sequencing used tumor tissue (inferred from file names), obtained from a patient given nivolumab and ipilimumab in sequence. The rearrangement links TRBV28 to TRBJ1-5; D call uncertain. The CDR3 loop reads CASSPPGQPQHF. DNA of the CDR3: TGTGCCAGCAGTCCCCCGGGCCAGCCCCAGCATTTT.